In this sample, the clone carrying this TCR beta chain turned up a few times. The entry originates in a study of naive and memory T cell subsets. The CDR3 runs 10 residues. Germline V gene data show CDR1 as MNHNY and CDR2 as SVGAGI (reference sequence). V lost 10 bases and J 5 bases, leaving 8 bases between the germline ends. The library had UMIs added by 3' ligation of an oligonucleotide to TCR cDNA. Cells were not sorted; total RNA input targeted about 1 to 1000 ng. Amplification of ligated cDNA took four PCR rounds with SP2 and nested alpha and beta constant primers. TCRdb passed the 5' RACE reads through MiXCR, listing each CDR3 protein once. Among roughly 60,000 distinct CDR3 sequences, about 7.2% were seen once, and the ten largest hold almost 10%.

This sequence joins TRBV6-6 and TRBJ2-5, with TRBD2 as a possible D gene (6 bases). This TCR came from a male donor in good health. Here the CDR3 DNA reads TGTGCCACCCGGGGGGAGACCCAGTACTTC. It specifies CATRGETQYF.